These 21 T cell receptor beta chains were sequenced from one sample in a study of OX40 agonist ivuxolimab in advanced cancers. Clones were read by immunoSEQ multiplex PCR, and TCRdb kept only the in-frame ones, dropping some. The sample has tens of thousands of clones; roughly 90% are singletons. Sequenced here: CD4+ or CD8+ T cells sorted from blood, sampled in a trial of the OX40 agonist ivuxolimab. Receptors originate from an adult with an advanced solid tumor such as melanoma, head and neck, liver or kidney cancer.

The CDR3 here is CASSWSGRSSYEQYF. The CDR3 nucleotides read TGTGCCAGCAGCTGGAGCGGGCGGAGCTCCTACGAGCAGTACTTC. The chain uses TRBV13 and TRBJ2-7, with D perhaps matching TRBD2 (6 bases). CDR1 and CDR2 (germline): PRHDT, FYEKMQ (reference sequence). The CDR3 loop spans 15 amino acids. V gave up 4 bases and J gave up 0 bases, with 13 bases separating them.

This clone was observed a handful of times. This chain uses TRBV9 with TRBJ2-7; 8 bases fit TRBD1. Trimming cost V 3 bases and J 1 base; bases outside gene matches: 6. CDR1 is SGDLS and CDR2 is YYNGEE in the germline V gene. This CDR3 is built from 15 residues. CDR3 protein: CASSALRGPSYEQYF. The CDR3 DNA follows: TGTGCCAGCAGCGCCCTCAGGGGGCCATCCTACGAGCAGTACTTC.

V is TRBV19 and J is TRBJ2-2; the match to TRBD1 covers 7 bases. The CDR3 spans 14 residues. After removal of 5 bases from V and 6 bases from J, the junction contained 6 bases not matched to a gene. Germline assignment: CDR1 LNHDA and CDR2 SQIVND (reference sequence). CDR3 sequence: CASSPQGWAGELFF. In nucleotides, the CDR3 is TGTGCCAGTAGTCCACAGGGGTGGGCCGGGGAGCTGTTTTTT.

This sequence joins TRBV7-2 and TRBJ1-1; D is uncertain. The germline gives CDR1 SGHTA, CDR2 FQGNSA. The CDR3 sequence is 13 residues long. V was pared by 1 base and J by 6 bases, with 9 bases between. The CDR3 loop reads CASSLDVGAEAFF. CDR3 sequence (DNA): TGTGCCAGCAGCTTAGACGTCGGTGCTGAAGCTTTCTTT.

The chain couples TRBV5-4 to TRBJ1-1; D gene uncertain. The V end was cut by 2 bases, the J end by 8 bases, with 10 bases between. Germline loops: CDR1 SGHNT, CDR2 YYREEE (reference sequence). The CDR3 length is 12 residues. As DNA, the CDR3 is TGTGCCAGCAGCTTTAATTCGTTAGAAGCTTTCTTT. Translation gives CASSFNSLEAFF.

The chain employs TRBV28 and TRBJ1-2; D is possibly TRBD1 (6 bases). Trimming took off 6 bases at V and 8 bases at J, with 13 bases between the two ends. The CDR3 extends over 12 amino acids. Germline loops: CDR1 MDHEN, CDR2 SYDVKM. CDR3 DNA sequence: TGTGCCAGCAGCGGGCGGGGGGGCGGCTACACCTTC. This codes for CASSGRGGGYTF.

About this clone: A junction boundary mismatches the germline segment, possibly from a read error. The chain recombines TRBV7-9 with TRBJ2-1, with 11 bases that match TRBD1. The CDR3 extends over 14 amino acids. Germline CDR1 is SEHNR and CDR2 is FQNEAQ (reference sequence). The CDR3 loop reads CATSGTGGPNEQFF. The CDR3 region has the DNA TGTGCCACCAGCGGGACAGGGGGTCCAAATGAGCAGTTCTTC.

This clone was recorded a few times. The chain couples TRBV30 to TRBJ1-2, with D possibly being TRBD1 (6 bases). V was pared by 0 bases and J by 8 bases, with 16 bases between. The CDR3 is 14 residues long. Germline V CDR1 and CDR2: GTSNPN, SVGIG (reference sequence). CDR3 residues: CAWSVGGAQKGYTF. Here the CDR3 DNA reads TGTGCCTGGAGTGTAGGGGGGGCCCAGAAGGGCTACACCTTC.

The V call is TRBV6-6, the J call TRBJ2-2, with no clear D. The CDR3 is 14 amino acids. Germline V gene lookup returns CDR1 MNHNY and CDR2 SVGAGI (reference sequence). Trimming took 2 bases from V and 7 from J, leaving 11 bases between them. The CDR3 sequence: CASSYGYSYGELFF. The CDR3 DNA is TGTGCCAGCAGTTACGGTTACTCATACGGGGAGCTGTTTTTT.

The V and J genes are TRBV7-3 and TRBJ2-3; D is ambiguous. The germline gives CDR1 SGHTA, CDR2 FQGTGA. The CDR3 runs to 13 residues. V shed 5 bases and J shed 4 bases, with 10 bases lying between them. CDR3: CASSPISSDTQYF. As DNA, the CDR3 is TGTGCCAGCAGCCCCATCTCTTCAGATACGCAGTATTTT.

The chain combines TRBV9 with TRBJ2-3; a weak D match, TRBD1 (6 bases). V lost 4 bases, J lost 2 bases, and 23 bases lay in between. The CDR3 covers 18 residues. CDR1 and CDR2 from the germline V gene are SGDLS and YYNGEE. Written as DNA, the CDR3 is TGTGCCAGCAGCACCTCGGGACACCCCGAAATTGACACAGATACGCAGTATTTT. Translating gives CASSTSGHPEIDTDTQYF.

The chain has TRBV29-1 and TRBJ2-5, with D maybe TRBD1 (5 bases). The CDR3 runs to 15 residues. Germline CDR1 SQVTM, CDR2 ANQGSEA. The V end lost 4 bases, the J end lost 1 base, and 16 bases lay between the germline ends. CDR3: CSVGLRGTIQETQYF. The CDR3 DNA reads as TGCAGCGTTGGCCTAAGGGGAACTATCCAAGAGACCCAGTACTTC.

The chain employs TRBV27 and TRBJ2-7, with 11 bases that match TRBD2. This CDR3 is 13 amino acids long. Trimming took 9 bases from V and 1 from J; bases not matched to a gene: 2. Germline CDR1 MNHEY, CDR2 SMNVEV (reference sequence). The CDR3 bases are TGTGCCAGTACTAGCGGGGGATCCTACGAGCAGTACTTC. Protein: CASTSGGSYEQYF.

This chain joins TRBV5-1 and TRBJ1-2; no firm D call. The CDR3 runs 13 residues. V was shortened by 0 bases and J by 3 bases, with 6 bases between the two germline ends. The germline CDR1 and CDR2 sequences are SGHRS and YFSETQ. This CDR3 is CASSLDQYYGYTF. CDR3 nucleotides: TGCGCCAGCAGCTTGGACCAGTACTATGGCTACACCTTC.

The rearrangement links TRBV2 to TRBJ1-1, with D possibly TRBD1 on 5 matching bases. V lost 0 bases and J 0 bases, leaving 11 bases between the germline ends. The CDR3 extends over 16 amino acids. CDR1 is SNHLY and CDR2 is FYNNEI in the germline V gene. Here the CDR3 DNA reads TGTGCCAGCAGTGAAGCGCTTCAGGGCTTGAACACTGAAGCTTTCTTT. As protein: CASSEALQGLNTEAFF.

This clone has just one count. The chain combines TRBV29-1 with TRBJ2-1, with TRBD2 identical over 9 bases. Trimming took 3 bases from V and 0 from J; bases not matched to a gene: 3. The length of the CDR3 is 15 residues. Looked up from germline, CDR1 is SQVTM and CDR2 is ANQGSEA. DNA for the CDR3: TGCAGCGTTGATGATAGCGGGAGCTCCTACAATGAGCAGTTCTTC. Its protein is CSVDDSGSSYNEQFF.

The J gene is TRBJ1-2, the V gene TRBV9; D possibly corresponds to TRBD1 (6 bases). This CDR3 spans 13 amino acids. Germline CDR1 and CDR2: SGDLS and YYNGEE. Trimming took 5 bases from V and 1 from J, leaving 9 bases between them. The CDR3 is CASRNRDNYGYTF. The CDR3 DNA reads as TGTGCCAGCAGGAACAGGGATAACTATGGCTACACCTTC.

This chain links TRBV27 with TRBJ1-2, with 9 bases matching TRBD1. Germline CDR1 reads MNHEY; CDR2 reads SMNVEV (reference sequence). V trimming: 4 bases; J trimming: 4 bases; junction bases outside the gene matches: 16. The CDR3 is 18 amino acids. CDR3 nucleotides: TGTGCCAGCAGTTCAACTGGTGCCGGGACAGGGTATTTCTATGGCTACACCTTC. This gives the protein CASSSTGAGTGYFYGYTF.

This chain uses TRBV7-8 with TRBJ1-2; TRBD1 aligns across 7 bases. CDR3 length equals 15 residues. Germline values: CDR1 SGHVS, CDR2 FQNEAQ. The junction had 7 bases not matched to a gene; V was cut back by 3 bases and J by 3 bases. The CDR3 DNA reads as TGTGCCAGCAGCTTTTCGACAGGGACTTACTATGGCTACACCTTC. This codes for CASSFSTGTYYGYTF.

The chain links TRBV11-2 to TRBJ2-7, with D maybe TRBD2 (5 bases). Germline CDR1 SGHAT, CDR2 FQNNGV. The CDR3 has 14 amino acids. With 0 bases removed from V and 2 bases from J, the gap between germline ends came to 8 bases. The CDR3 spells CASSLEGSTYEQYF. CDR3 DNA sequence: TGTGCCAGCAGCTTAGAGGGGAGCACCTACGAGCAGTACTTC.

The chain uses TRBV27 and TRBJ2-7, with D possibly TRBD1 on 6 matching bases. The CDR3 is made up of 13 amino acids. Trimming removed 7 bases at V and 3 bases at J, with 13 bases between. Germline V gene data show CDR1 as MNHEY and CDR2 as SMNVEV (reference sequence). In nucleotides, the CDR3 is TGTGCCAGCACACTAAGAGGGGGCTACGAGCAGTACTTC. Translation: CASTLRGGYEQYF.